This T cell receptor (beta chain) was obtained from a study of PD-1 blockade in classical Hodgkin lymphoma (dated by TCRdb to the early 2020s). Broadly, across the study: Nivolumab dosing was 3 mg/kg intravenously every 2 weeks, continuing until either disease progression or unacceptable toxicity. A peripheral blood immune signature of response to PD-1 blockade in classical Hodgkin lymphoma was defined using TCR beta sequencing and CyTOF.

Remarks on this clone: The specificity of this receptor is unknown. Base quality data are lacking; no much larger clone is found one base away.

Trimming costs V 4 bases and J 8 bases, and their ends lie 20 bases apart. The CDR3 goes from the cysteine to the phenylalanine over 15 residues. Only CDR3 DNA remains: 45 bases, in frame from the first base. In the germline V gene, CDR1 corresponds to MNHEY and CDR2 to SVGAGI. The paper as a whole reports these results and caveats: Trial patients with a complete response had baseline diversity similar to that of newly diagnosed patients, while partial responders and progressors had significantly lower diversity. CD4+ but not CD8+ TCR diversity rose significantly by C4D1 (p=0.0027 vs p=0.16), most apparent in complete responders (p=0.02). Diversity was lower in patients who began nivolumab less than 1 year after ASCT, so these patients were left out of later analyses to avoid confounding by immune reconstitution. Baseline TCR diversity was reported to be lower in newly diagnosed patients than in healthy donors and to be lower still in relapsed/refractory patients. The study was limited to a single clinical trial cohort, and causes of repertoire differences, possibly disease activity or prior therapy, remained undefined.

Genomic DNA was isolated using the Qiagen DNeasy kit from unsorted PBMCs as well as from negatively selected CD4+ and CD8+ fractions. Using primers that anneal to V and J segments, immunoSEQ multiplex PCR amplified the TCR beta CDR3 regions. A synthetic immune receptor repertoire was used to minimize amplification bias, and any residual bias was removed computationally once sequencing was done. Per the original workflow: Repertoire diversity was quantified as the Shannon entropy index using custom Python scripts. The unsorted, CD4+ and CD8+ repertoires were each analyzed separately, with the exception of combined analyses, where CD4+ and CD8+ sequences were merged in silico. Clonal expansion was defined as at least a 2-fold frequency increase after treatment relative to C1D1, with a pseudocount of 0.5 for undetected baseline clones. Clones with 0 or 1 copy at C1D1 were defined as singleton clones, while clones with 2 or more copies were defined as non-singleton clones. Clones expanded in unsorted samples were annotated as CD4+, CD8+ or unknown by matching protein sequences in sorted samples from the same patient. Diversity changes from C1D1 to C4D1 were tested in paired samples using Wilcoxon tests. TCRdb limited this immuneACCESS table to in-frame rearrangements with V and J called. A share of clones is missing; checked studies link under half to unresolved V genes, and the rest is unexplained. The DNA was the basis for D and trimming; V, J and clone size are from that table. The sample profile shows more than 85,000 clones; about 93% of them were found once. The ten largest account for under 3% of the sample.

The time point label for this specimen denotes: cycle 2 day 1 (C2D1) of nivolumab. Every trial patient had relapsed following autologous stem cell transplantation, and prior brentuximab vedotin exposure was what differed among cohorts A, B and C. The trial cohort comprised a few dozen patients with relapsed/refractory classical Hodgkin lymphoma whose best overall responses were complete response, partial response or progressive disease. In the multi-cohort phase II CheckMate 205 trial, trial patients received single-agent nivolumab. Best overall response was determined by an independent review committee according to the 2007 International Working Group response criteria. Trial PBMCs were obtained immediately prior to nivolumab initiation (C1D1) and on therapy at cycle 2 day 1 and cycle 4 day 1. Peripheral blood was collected in 8 mL Vacutainer Cell Preparation Tubes, from which PBMCs were isolated by centrifugation and then cryopreserved.

The TCR was taken from a human donor with classical Hodgkin lymphoma. Sequenced material: peripheral blood mononuclear cells (PBMCs), taken before the second cycle of nivolumab. Recombination joined TRBV6-5 with TRBJ1-2; TRBD1 is possibly the D segment (5 matching bases). The CDR3 corresponds to CASSSSRAGLGGYTF. The DNA is TGTGCCAGCAGTTCATCCCGCGCAGGGCTAGGGGGCTACACCTTC.